This T cell receptor (beta chain) emerged from a study of cytomegalovirus exposure and HLA in healthy donors. Points from the study as a whole: TCR beta V- and J-gene trimming, according to a later analysis, was linked to a missense DCLRE1C variant.

Use of 60 Vbeta and 13 Jbeta primers characterized the PCR. Profiling relied on immunoSEQ multiplex PCR, and the TCRdb table lists in-frame clones only, not all of them. Among about 180,000 clones listed, roughly 84% were seen once. Details on this clone: The antigen remains undetermined.

Germline V gene lookup returns CDR1 MDHEN and CDR2 SYDVKM. V shed 6 bases and J 3 bases; nucleotides not matched to a gene: 6. The CDR3 length is 14 residues. This receptor was taken from a girl aged 2 to 10 in good health and CMV-seropositive. The chain joins TRBV28 to TRBJ1-1, with 8 bases fitting TRBD1. Input material: PBMCs. The CDR3 is CASREDRGDTEAFF. DNA of the CDR3: TGTGCCAGCAGGGAAGACAGGGGAGACACTGAAGCTTTCTTT.